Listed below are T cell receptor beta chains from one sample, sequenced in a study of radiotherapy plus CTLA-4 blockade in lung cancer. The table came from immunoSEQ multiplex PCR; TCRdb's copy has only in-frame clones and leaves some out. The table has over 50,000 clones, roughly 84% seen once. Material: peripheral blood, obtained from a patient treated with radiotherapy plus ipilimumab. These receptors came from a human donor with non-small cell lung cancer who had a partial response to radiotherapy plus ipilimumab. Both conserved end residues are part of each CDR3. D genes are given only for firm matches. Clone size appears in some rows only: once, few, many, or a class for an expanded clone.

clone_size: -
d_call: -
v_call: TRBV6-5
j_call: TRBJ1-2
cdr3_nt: TGTGCCAGCAGTTACTCCGGGGGAATAAACTATGGCTACACCTTC
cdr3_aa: CASSYSGGINYGYTF

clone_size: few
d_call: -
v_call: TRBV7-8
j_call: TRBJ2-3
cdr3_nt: TGTGCCAGCCTCGGACAGCTCACAGATACGCAGTATTTT
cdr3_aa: CASLGQLTDTQYF

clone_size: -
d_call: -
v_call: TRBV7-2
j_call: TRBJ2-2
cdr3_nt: TGTGCCAGCAGCTTATCTAATCGGCAGGGGAACACCGGGGAGCTGTTTTTT
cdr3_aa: CASSLSNRQGNTGELFF

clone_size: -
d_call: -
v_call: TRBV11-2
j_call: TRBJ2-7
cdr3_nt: TGTGCCAGCAGCTTAGTCCGGGGCTCCTACGAGCAGTACTTC
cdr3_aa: CASSLVRGSYEQYF

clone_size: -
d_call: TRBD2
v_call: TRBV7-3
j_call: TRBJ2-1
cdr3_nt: TGTGCCAGCAGCTTAGTGGCGGGGGAAACCTACAATGAGCAGTTCTTC
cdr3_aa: CASSLVAGETYNEQFF

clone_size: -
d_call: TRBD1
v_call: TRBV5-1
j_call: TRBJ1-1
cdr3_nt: TGCGCCAGCAGCGACAGGGACAGGGGCCTCAACACTGAAGCTTTCTTT
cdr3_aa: CASSDRDRGLNTEAFF

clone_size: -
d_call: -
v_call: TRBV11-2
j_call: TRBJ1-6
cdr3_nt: TGTGCCAGCAGCTTAGAATGGGCCTCCTATAATTCACCCCTCCACTTT
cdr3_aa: CASSLEWASYNSPLHF

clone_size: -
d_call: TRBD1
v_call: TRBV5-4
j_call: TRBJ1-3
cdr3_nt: TGTGCCAGCTGGGGACAGGGCAGTGGAAACACCATATATTTT
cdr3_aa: CASWGQGSGNTIYF

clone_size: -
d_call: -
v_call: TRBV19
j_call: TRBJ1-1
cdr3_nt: TGTGCCAGTGGGAAACAGGTGAGCACTGAAGCTTTCTTT
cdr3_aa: CASGKQVSTEAFF

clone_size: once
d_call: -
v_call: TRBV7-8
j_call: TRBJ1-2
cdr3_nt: TGTGCCAGCAGCTTATACCTCAAATCAGACAGAGGTGGCTACACCTTC
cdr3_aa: CASSLYLKSDRGGYTF

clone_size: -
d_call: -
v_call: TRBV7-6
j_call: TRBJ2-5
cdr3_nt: TGTGCCAGCAGCTTAGCTTCGGGTAGGGCCACGGAGGGCCAGTACTTC
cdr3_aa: CASSLASGRATEGQYF

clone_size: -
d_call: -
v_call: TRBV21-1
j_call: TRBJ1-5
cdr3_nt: TGTGCCAGCACCCCTCGAAGGGGGCCCTCCCAGAGTCAGCCCCAGCATTTT
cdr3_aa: CASTPRRGPSQSQPQHF

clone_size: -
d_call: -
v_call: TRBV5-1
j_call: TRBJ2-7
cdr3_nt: TGCGCCAGCAGCGCCAGACAGTACGAGCAGTACTTC
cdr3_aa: CASSARQYEQYF

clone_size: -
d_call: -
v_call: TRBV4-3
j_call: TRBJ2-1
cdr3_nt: TGCGCCAGCAGCCAAGGGAGGGCCCCCTACAATGAGCAGTTCTTC
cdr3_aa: CASSQGRAPYNEQFF

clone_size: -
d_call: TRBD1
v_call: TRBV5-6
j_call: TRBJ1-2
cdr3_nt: TGTGCCAGCAGCGGGGGGACAGGGGGCTTCCCTAACTATGGCTACACCTTC
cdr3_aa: CASSGGTGGFPNYGYTF

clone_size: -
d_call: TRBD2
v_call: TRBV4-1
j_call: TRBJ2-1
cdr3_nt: TGCGCCAGCAGCCAAGAGTCGAGCGGGGGGGCCGGTTCCTCCAATGAGCAGTTCTTC
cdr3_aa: CASSQESSGGAGSSNEQFF

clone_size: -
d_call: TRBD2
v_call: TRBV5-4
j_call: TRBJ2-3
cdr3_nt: TGTGCCAGCAGCTTATCTGGGCTAGCGGGGGCTCGTACGCAGTATTTT
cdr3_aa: CASSLSGLAGARTQYF

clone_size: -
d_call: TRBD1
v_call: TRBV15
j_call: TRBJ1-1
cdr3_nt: TGTGCCACCAGCAGAACAGGGGCCATGAACACTGAAGCTTTCTTT
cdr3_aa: CATSRTGAMNTEAFF

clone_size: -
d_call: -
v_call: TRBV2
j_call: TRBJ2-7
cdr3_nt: TGTGCCAGCAGTGTATTCAGGGTTGACGAGCAGTACTTC
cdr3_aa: CASSVFRVDEQYF

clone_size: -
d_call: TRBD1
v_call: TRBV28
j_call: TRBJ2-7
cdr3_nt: TGTGCCACCGCCGGGACAGGGGTCTACGAGCAGTACTTC
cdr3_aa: CATAGTGVYEQYF

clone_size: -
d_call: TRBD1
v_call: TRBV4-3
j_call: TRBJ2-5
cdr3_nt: TGCGCCAGCAGCCCTGGACAGGTTGACCAAGAGACCCAGTACTTC
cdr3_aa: CASSPGQVDQETQYF

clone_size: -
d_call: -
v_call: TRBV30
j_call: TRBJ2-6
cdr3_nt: TGTGCCTGGAAAACCGGTGGGGCCAACGTCCTGACTTTC
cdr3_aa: CAWKTGGANVLTF

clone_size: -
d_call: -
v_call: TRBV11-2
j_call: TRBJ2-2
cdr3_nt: TGTGCCAGCAGCTTACGGGCAGGGGCCGGGGAGCTGTTTTTT
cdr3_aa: CASSLRAGAGELFF

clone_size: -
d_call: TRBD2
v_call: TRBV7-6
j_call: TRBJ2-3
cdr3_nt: TGTGCCAGCAGCTTCGGACTAGCGGGCACAGATACGCAGTATTTT
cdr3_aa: CASSFGLAGTDTQYF

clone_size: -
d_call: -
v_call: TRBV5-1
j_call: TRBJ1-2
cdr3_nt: TGCGCCAGCAGCTTGGGCAGGGTCTATGGCTACACCTTC
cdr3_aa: CASSLGRVYGYTF

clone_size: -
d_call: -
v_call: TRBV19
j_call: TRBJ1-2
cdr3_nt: TGTGCCAGTGCGGGAGGGGCTAACTATGGCTACACCTTC
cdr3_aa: CASAGGANYGYTF

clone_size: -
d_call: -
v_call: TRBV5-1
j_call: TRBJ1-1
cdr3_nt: TGCGCCAGCAGCAGCGGTCTGAACACTGAAGCTTTCTTT
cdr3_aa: CASSSGLNTEAFF

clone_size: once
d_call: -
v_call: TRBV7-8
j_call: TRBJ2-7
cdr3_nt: TGTGCCAGCAGCCCAGCAGTAGCGGTCTCCTACGAGCAGTACTTC
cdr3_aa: CASSPAVAVSYEQYF

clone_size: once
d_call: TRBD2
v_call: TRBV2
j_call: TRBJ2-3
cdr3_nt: TGTGCCAGCAGTGATGGGCTAGCGGGGGGGCCCCCAGATACGCAGTATTTT
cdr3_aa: CASSDGLAGGPPDTQYF

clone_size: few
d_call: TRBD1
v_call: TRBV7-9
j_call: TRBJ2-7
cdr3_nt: TGTGCCAGCAGCCTCTCAACAGGGGCCGAGCAGTACTTC
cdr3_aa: CASSLSTGAEQYF

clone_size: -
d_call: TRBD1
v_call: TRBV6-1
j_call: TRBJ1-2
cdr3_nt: TGTGCCAGCAGGGTACAGGGGGTAAACTATGGCTACACCTTC
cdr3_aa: CASRVQGVNYGYTF

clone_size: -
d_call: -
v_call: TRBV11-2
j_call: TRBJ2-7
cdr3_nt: TGTGCCAGCAGCTTAGACCGGGGATCCTACGAGCAGTACTTC
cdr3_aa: CASSLDRGSYEQYF

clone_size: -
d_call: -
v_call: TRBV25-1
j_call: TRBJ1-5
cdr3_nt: TGTGCCAGCAGTGAAGGACTTTCTCCGCCCCAGCATTTT
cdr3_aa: CASSEGLSPPQHF

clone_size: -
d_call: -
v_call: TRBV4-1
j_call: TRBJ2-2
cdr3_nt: TGCGCCAGCAGACCCGACAAGCCATACACCGGGGAGCTGTTTTTT
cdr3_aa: CASRPDKPYTGELFF

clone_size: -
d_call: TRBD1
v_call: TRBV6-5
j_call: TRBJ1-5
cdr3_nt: TGTGCCAGCGCTGGGGACAGGGGTCAGCCCCAGCATTTT
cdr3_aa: CASAGDRGQPQHF

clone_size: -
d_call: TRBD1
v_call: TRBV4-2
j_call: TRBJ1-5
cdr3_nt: TGTGTTGCAGGGGGAATTCAGCCCCAGCATTTT
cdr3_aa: CVAGGIQPQHF

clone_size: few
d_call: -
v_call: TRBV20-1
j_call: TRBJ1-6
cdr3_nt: TGCAGTGCTGGCAAACCCCTCCACTTT
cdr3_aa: CSAGKPLHF

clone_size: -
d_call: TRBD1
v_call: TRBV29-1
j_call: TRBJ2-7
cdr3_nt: TGCAGCGTTGAAGGGGACAGGGGTTCCTACGAGCAGTACTTC
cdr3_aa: CSVEGDRGSYEQYF

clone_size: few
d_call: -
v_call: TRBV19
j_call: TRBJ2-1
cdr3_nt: TGTGCCAGTAGATTACAGGGTGGCGATGAGCAGTTCTTC
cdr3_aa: CASRLQGGDEQFF

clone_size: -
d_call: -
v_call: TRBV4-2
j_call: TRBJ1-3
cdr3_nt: TGTGCCAGCAGCCAAGAAATTAGCCCCCAGACTGGAAACACCATATATTTT
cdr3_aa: CASSQEISPQTGNTIYF

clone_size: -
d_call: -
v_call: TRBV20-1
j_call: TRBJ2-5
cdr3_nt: TGCAGCGGGGTTAGGCAAGAGACCCAGTACTTC
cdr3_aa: CSGVRQETQYF

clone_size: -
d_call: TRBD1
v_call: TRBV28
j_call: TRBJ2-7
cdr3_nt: TGTGCCAGCAGTCCGAGACAGGGGGCGATTGGGTCCTACGAGCAGTACTTC
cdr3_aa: CASSPRQGAIGSYEQYF

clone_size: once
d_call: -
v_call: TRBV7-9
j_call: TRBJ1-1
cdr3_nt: TGTGCCAGCAGCTCAGGGGTTTCGGGCACTGAAGCTTTCTTT
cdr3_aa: CASSSGVSGTEAFF

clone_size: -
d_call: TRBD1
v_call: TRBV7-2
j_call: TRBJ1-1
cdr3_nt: TGTGCCAGCAGCTTTGGCCGGACAGGGAAGGTGAACACTGAAGCTTTCTTT
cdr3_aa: CASSFGRTGKVNTEAFF

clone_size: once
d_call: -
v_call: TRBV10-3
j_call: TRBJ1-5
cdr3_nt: TGTGCCATCAGTGATAGACAGGTTAGCAATCAGCCCCAGCATTTT
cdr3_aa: CAISDRQVSNQPQHF

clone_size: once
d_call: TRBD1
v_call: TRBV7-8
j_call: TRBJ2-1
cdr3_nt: TGTGCCAGCAGCTTAGCGCCTGGACAGGGCAACAATGAGCAGTTCTTC
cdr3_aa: CASSLAPGQGNNEQFF

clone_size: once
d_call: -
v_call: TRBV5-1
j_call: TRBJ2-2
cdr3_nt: TGCGCCAGCAGCTTGTCGGCAGGGGACACCGGGGAGCTGTTTTTT
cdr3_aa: CASSLSAGDTGELFF

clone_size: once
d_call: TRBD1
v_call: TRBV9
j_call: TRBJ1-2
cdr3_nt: TGTGCCAGCAGCTTCCGGGACAGGGGGATTATGGGCGGCTACACCTTC
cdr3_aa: CASSFRDRGIMGGYTF

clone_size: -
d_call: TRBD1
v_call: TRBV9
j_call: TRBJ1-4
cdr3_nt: TGTGCCAGCAGCGTCACCGGGACAGGTCAAGAAAAACTGTTTTTT
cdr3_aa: CASSVTGTGQEKLFF

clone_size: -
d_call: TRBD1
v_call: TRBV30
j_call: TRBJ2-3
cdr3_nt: TGTGCCTGGAGCGCGACAGGGGGCGCCCATACGGATACGCAGTATTTT
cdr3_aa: CAWSATGGAHTDTQYF

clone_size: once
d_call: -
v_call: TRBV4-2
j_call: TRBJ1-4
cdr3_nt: TGTGCCAGCAGCCAAGATTTCTACCGGAGTAATGAAAAACTGTTTTTT
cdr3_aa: CASSQDFYRSNEKLFF

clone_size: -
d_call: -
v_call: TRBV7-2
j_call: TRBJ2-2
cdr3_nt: TGTGCCAGCAGCCTAAGGGGAGGGGGCACCGGGGAGCTGTTTTTT
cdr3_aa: CASSLRGGGTGELFF